The rows below give T cell receptor beta chains drawn from one sample of a study of T-cell memory formation after mild COVID-19. One entry per CDR3 protein results from TCRdb running MiXCR on the 5' RACE reads. The table shows around 320,000 distinct CDR3 sequences, with roughly an eighth occurring only once. Sequencing was performed on PBMCs or a T cell subset sorted from them (not recorded which). The origin of the receptors is a man between 18 and 29 years old who had mild COVID-19 (a few samples of this study predate the infection). Cell type and time point are not known. Both conserved end residues are part of each CDR3. A row's size may be missing; if present it is once, few, many or a size class.

clone size	V gene	CDR3 length	J gene	CDR3 protein
.	TRBV7-3	16	TRBJ2-5	CASSRPSGGLRETQYF
.	TRBV15	14	TRBJ2-7	CATSRDQGLYEQYF
few	TRBV7-3	15	TRBJ2-1	CASSRGTLKYNEQFF
.	TRBV20-1	14	TRBJ1-4	CSAGYGQQTEKLFF
.	TRBV5-1	16	TRBJ2-3	CASSLGTRMSTDTQYF
few	TRBV29-1	13	TRBJ1-2	CSVLLGGEYGYTF
.	TRBV20-1	14	TRBJ2-3	CSARAGASTDTQYF
.	TRBV11-2	16	TRBJ1-2	CASSLAGTGSNYGYTF
many	TRBV21-1	12	TRBJ1-1	CASSKGGTEAFF
few	TRBV5-6	16	TRBJ2-1	CASSLEPGLAGTEQFF
few	TRBV30	17	TRBJ2-7	CAWRPPAGTANSYEQYF
.	TRBV20-1	19	TRBJ2-7	CSAPPAGTGGYLSSYEQYF
.	TRBV6-2/TRBV6-3	15	TRBJ1-1	CASSYSSWADTEAFF
few	TRBV5-1	14	TRBJ2-1	CASRPGLENNEQFF
.	TRBV3-1	14	TRBJ1-1	CASSHSSLGTEAFF
.	TRBV5-1	17	TRBJ2-2	CASSSLSDRGNTGELFF
.	TRBV9	14	TRBJ2-5	CASSVGGGLETQYF
few	TRBV27	17	TRBJ1-5	CASSLRWTGTRNQPQHF
few	TRBV6-2/TRBV6-3	11	TRBJ2-3	CASRSGTREYF
.	TRBV30	14	TRBJ1-6	CAWSVLGLNSPLHF
.	TRBV5-4	16	TRBJ2-3	CASSAGTVTTTDTQYF
.	TRBV5-1	16	TRBJ2-3	CASSLPRDRDTDTQYF
few	TRBV9	11	TRBJ2-5	CASSAGETQYF
.	TRBV4-3	14	TRBJ1-5	CASSQDLGNQPQHF
few	TRBV7-9	18	TRBJ2-3	CASSPPGGAGGSTDTQYF
.	TRBV4-1	15	TRBJ2-5	CASSQMTGSQETQYF
.	TRBV5-8	13	TRBJ2-3	CASSYRRWGWCDF
.	TRBV7-8	14	TRBJ2-2	CASSQGQSGGELFF
many	TRBV5-1	14	TRBJ2-5	CASSSPGLEETQYF
.	TRBV11-3	14	TRBJ2-1	CASSLDPLYNEQFF
many	TRBV12-3/TRBV12-4	14	TRBJ1-5	CASSLQGAGQPQHF
few	TRBV20-1	14	TRBJ1-2	CSAVRISHGYGYTF
few	TRBV5-1	15	TRBJ2-1	CASSPRTSGVSEQFF
.	TRBV3-1	15	TRBJ2-3	CASSPVPQGSDTQYF
many	TRBV6-2/TRBV6-3	17	TRBJ2-6	CASSYFTVSSGANVLTF
.	TRBV7-9	15	TRBJ2-1	CASSWVGPSYNEQFF
many	TRBV5-1	13	TRBJ2-1	CASSLRASYEQFF
.	TRBV6-2/TRBV6-3	14	TRBJ2-7	CASSFPTTSHEQYF
few	TRBV7-3	14	TRBJ1-2	CASSRDREGDGYTF
.	TRBV7-6	14	TRBJ2-3	CASSFLAGVDTQYF
few	TRBV29-1	13	TRBJ2-2	CSVTGTVSGELFF
.	TRBV6-6	13	TRBJ1-1	CASSWEVNTEAFF
many	TRBV11-2	15	TRBJ2-2	CASSSGTPNTGELFF
few	TRBV6-2/TRBV6-3	15	TRBJ2-3	CASRKAGGLGDTQYF
.	TRBV10-3	16	TRBJ2-3	CAISGNEGASIDTQYF
.	TRBV12-3/TRBV12-4	17	TRBJ2-1	CASSPSPGTGSYNEQFF
.	TRBV6-5	13	TRBJ1-5	CASSLNINQPQHF
.	TRBV6-5	14	TRBJ1-6	CASSYSGSDSPLHF
once	TRBV14	15	TRBJ2-1	CASSQEGLGYNEQFF
few	TRBV4-2	18	TRBJ1-3	CASSQEAQGAFSGNTIYF
few	TRBV11-2	15	TRBJ1-4	CASSLGPLAQEKLFF
.	TRBV11-2	13	TRBJ1-2	CASSLGGLKGYTF
.	TRBV12-3/TRBV12-4	13	TRBJ1-3	CASTDGSGNTIYF
few	TRBV6-4	14	TRBJ2-3	CASRPGLGTDTQYF
few	TRBV6-5	14	TRBJ1-1	CASSSQTANTEAFF
few	TRBV20-1	14	TRBJ2-5	CSASRTSGQETQYF
few	TRBV7-9	14	TRBJ1-1	CASIQGQGDTEAFF
.	TRBV7-9	13	TRBJ2-1	CASSARGYNEQFF
.	TRBV20-1	12	TRBJ2-4	CSGRDRVNIQYF